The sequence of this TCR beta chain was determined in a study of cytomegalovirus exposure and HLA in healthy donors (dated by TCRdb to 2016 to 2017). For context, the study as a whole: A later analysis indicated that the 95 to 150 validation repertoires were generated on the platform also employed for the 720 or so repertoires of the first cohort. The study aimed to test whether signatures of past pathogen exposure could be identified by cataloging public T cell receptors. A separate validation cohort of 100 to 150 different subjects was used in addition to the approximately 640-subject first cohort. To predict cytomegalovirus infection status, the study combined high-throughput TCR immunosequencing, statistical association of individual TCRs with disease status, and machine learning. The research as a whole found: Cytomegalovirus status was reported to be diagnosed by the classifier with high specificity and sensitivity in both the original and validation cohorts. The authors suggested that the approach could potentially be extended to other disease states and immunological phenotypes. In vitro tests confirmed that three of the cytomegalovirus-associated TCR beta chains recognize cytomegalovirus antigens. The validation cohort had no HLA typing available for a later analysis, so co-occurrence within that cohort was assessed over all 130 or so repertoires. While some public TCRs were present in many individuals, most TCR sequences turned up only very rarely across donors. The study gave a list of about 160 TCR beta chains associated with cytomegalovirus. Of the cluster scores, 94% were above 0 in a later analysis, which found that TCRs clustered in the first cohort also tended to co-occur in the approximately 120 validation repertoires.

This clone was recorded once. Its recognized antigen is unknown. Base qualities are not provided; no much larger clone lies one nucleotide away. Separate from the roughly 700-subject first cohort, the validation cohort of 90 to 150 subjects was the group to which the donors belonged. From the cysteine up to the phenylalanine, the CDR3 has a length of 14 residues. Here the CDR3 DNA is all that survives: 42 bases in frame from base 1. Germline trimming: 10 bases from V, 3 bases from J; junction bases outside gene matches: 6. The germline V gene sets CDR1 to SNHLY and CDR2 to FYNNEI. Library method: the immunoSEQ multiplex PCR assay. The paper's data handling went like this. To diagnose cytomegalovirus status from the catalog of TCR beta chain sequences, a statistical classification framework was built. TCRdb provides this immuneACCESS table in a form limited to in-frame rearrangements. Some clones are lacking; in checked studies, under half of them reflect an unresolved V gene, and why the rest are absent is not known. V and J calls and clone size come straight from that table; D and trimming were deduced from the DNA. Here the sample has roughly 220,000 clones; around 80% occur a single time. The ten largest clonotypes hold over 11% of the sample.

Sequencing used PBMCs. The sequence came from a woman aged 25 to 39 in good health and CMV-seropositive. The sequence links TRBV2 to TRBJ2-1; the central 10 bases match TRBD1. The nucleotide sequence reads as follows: TGTGCCATCGACGGGACAGGGGACTACAATGAGCAGTTCTTC. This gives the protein CAIDGTGDYNEQFF. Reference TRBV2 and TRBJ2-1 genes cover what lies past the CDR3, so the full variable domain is EPEVTQTPSHQVTQMGQEVILRCVPISNHLYFYWYRQILGQKVEFLVSFYNNEISEKSEIFDDQFSVERPDGSNFTLKIRSTKLEDSAMYFCAIDGTGDYNEQFFGPGTRLTVL.